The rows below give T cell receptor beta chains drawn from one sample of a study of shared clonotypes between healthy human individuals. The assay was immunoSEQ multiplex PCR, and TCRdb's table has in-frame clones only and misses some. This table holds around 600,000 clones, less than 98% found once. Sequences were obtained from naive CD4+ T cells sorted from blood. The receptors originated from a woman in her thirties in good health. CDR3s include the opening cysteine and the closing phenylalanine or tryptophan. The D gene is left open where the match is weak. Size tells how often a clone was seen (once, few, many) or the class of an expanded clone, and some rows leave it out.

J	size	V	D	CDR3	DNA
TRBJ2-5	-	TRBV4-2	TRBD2	CASSPAAGVALETQYF	TGTGCCAGCAGCCCGGCGGCGGGGGTGGCCCTCGAGACCCAGTACTTC
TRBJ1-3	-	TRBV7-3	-	CASSLSSFGAAGNTIYF	TGTGCCAGCAGCTTATCATCGTTCGGGGCAGCTGGAAACACCATATATTTT
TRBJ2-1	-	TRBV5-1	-	CASSLESTSLAYNEQFF	TGCGCCAGCAGCCTGGAAAGTACTAGTTTGGCCTACAATGAGCAGTTCTTC
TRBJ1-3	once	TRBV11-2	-	CASSLDRPAGNTIYF	TGTGCCAGCAGCTTAGATCGCCCGGCGGGAAACACCATATATTTT
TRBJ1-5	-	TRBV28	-	CASRTTGNNQPQHF	TGTGCCAGCAGGACAACAGGGAACAATCAGCCCCAGCATTTT
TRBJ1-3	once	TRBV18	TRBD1	CASSPRGQGGNTIYF	TGTGCCAGCTCACCAAGGGGGCAAGGAGGAAACACCATATATTTT
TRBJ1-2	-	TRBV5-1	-	CASSLDGNYGYTF	TGCGCCAGCAGCTTAGACGGTAACTATGGCTACACCTTC
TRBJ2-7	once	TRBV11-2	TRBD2	CASSLRAGEGYEQYF	TGTGCCAGCAGCTTACGAGCGGGAGAGGGGTACGAGCAGTACTTC
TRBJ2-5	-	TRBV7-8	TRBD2	CASSPGGGSRSETQYF	TGTGCCAGCAGCCCAGGCGGCGGGAGTAGGTCGGAGACCCAGTACTTC
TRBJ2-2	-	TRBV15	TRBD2	CATSRDAGATTGELFF	TGTGCCACCAGCAGAGATGCGGGAGCTACCACCGGGGAGCTGTTTTTT